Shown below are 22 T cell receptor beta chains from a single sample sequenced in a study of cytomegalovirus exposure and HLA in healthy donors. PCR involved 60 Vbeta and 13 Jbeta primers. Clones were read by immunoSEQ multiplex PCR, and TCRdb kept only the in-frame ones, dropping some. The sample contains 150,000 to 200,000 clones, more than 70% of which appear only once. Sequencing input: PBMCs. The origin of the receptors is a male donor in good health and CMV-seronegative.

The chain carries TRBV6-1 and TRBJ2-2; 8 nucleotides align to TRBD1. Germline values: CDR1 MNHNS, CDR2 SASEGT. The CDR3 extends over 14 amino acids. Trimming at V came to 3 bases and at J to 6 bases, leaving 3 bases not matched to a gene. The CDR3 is CASSDYRGSGELFF. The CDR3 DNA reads TGTGCCAGCAGTGACTACAGGGGGTCCGGGGAGCTGTTTTTT.

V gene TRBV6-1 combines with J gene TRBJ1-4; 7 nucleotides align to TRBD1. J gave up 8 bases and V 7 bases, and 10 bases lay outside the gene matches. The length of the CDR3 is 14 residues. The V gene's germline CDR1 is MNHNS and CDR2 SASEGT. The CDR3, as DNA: TGTGCCAGCACCAGACAGGGTTTTGGCGAAAAACTGTTTTTT. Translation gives CASTRQGFGEKLFF.

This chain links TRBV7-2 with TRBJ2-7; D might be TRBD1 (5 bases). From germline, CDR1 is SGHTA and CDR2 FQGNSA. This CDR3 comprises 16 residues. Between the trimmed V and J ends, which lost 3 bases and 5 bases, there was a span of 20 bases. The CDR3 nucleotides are TGTGCCAGCAGCTTTGGACCAGGGTTGGAGTCCAACGAGCAGTACTTC. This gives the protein CASSFGPGLESNEQYF.

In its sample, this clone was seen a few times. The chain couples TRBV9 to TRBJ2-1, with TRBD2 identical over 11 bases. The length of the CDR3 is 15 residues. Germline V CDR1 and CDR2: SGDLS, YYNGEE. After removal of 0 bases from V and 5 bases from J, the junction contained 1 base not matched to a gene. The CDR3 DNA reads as TGTGCCAGCAGCGTAGGACTAGCGGGACACAATGAGCAGTTCTTC. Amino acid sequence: CASSVGLAGHNEQFF.

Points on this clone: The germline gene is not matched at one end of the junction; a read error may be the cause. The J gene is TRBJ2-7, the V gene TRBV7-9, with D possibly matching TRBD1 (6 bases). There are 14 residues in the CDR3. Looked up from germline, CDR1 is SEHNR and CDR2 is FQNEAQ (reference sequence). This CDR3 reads CSSSLAQGPYEQYF. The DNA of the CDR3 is TGTTCCAGCAGCTTAGCACAGGGCCCCTACGAGCAGTACTTC.

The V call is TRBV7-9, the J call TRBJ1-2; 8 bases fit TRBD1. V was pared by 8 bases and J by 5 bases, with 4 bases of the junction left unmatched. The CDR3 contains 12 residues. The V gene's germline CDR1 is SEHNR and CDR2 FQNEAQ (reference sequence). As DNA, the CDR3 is TGTGCCAGCCAGGGGGCAAGTTATGGCTACACCTTC. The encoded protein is CASQGASYGYTF.

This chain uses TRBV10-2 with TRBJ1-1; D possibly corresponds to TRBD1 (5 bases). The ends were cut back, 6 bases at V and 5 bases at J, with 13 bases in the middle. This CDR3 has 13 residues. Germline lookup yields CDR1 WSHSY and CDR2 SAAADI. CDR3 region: CASSERGGTEAFF. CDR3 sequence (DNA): TGCGCCAGCAGCGAAAGGGGAGGAACTGAAGCTTTCTTT.

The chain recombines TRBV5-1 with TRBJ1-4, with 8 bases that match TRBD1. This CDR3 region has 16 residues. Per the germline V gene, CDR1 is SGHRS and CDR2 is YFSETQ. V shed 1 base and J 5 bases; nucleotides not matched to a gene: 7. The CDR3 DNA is TGCGCCAGCAGCTTGCGCGGACAGGGAGTGAATGAAAAACTGTTTTTT. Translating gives CASSLRGQGVNEKLFF.

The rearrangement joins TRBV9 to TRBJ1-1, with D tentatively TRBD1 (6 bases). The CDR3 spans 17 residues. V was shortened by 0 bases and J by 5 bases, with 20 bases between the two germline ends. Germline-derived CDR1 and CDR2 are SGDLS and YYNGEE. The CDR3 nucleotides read TGTGCCAGCAGCGTAGAGGATCCAGGGGCGGTGGAGACTGAAGCTTTCTTT. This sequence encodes CASSVEDPGAVETEAFF. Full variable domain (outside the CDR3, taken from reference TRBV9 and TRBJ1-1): DSGVTQTPKHLITATGQRVTLRCSPRSGDLSVYWYQQSLDQGLQFLIQYYNGEERAKGNILERFSAQQFPDLHSELNLSSLELGDSALYFCASSVEDPGAVETEAFFGQGTRLTVV.

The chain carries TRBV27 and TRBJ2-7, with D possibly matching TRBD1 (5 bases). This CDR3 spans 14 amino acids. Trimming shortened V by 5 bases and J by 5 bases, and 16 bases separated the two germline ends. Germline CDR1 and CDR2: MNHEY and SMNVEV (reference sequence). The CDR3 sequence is CASSPSGRFDEQYF. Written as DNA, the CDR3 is TGTGCCAGCAGTCCGTCAGGGCGGTTCGACGAGCAGTACTTC.

The CDR3 reads CASSFGGGLGGETQYF. CDR3 nucleotide sequence: TGTGCCAGCAGTTTCGGGGGGGGGCTAGGAGGGGAGACCCAGTACTTC. V and J are TRBV2 and TRBJ2-5, with 8 positions matching TRBD2. The germline V gene encodes CDR1 SNHLY and CDR2 FYNNEI. After removal of 5 bases from V and 5 bases from J, the junction contained 13 bases not matched to a gene. The CDR3 has 16 amino acids.

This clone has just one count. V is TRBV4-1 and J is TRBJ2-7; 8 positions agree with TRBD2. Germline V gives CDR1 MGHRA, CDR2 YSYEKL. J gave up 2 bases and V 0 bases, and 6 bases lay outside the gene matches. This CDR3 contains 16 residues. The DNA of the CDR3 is TGCGCCAGCAGCCAAGATCTTCTAGCGGGTACCTACGAGCAGTACTTC. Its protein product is CASSQDLLAGTYEQYF.

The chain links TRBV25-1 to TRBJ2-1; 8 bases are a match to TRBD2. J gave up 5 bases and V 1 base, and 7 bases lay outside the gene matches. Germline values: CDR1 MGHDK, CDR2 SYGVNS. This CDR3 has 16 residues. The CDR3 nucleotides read TGTGCCAGCAGTGAATTAGGCGGGGGGCAACACAATGAGCAGTTCTTC. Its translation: CASSELGGGQHNEQFF.

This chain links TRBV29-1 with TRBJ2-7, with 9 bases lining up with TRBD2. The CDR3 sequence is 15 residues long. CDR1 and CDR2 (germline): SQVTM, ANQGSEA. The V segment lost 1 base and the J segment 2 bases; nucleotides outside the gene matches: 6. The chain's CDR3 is CSVEGYSGGPYEQYF. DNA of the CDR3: TGCAGCGTTGAAGGGTACAGCGGGGGGCCCTACGAGCAGTACTTC.

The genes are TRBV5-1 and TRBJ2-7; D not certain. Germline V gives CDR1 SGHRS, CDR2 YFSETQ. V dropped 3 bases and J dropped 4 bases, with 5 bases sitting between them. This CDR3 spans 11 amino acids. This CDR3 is CASSSAYEQYF. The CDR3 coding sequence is TGCGCCAGCAGCTCAGCGTACGAGCAGTACTTC.

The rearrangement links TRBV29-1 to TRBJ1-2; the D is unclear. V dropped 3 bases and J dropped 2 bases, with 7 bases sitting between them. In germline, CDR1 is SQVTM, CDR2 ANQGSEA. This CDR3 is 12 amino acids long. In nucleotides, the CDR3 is TGCAGCGTTGATTCGGGGAACTATGGCTACACCTTC. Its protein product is CSVDSGNYGYTF.

The CDR3 DNA sequence: TGTGCCAGCGACGGGCGGGAGGGGAACAATGAGCAGTTCTTC. Its protein product is CASDGREGNNEQFF. This chain uses TRBV9 with TRBJ2-1; 9 bases map to TRBD2. V trimming: 7 bases; J trimming: 5 bases; junction bases outside the gene matches: 7. The germline gives CDR1 SGDLS, CDR2 YYNGEE. The CDR3 length is 14 residues.

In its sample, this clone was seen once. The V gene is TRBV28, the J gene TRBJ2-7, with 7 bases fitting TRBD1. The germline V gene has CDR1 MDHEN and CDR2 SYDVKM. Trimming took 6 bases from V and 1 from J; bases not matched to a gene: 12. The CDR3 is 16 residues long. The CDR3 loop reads CASSSVTGQLSYEQYF. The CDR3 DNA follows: TGTGCCAGCAGCTCTGTAACGGGACAGTTATCCTACGAGCAGTACTTC.

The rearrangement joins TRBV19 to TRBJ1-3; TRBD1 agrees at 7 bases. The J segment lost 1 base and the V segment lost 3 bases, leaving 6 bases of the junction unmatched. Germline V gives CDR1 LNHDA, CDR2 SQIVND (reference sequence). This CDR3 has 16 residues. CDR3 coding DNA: TGTGCCAGTAGTATTCTACAGGGGTGGTCTGGAAACACCATATATTTT. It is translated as CASSILQGWSGNTIYF.

The CDR3 sequence: CASSHLGGSGSEMGELFF. CDR3 nucleotides: TGCGCCAGCAGCCATCTTGGGGGGAGCGGGAGTGAGATGGGGGAGCTGTTTTTT. V and J are TRBV4-1 and TRBJ2-2, with 8 bases lining up with TRBD2. The CDR3 sequence is 18 residues long. After removal of 3 bases from V and 8 bases from J, the junction contained 17 bases not matched to a gene. Germline CDR1 and CDR2: MGHRA and YSYEKL.

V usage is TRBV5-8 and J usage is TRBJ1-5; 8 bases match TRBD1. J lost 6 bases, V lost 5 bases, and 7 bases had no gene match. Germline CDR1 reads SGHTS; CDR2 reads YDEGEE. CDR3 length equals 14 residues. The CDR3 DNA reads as TGTGCCAGCAGTCCCGGACAGGGAGGTCAGCCCCAGCATTTT. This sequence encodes CASSPGQGGQPQHF.

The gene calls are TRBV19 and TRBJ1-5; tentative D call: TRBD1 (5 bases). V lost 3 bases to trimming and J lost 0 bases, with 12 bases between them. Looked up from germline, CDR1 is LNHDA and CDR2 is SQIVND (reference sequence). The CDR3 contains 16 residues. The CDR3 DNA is TGTGCCAGTAGTATTAGGGGTACGGATAGCAATCAGCCCCAGCATTTT. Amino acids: CASSIRGTDSNQPQHF.